The clone carrying this T cell receptor (beta chain) appeared a few times. Its antigen is not identified. The data belong to a study of OX40 agonist ivuxolimab in advanced cancers. Study overall: Eligibility rules accepted prior anti-PD-1, anti-PD-L1 or anti-CTLA-4 therapy, and roughly 40% had some.

Data came from immunoSEQ multiplex PCR; TCRdb stores just in-frame clones and leaves some out. The table has 23,000 or so clones, just under 85% seen once. Autoimmune disease history or systemic immunosuppression led to patient exclusion. The CDR3 runs to 14 residues. From germline, CDR1 is SGHNT and CDR2 YYREEE (reference sequence). V lost 4 bases to trimming and J lost 2 bases, with 12 bases between them. Study-level results: The expanded peripheral T cells' antigen specificity was not determined.

The TCR sequence derives from an adult with an advanced solid tumor such as melanoma, head and neck, liver or kidney cancer. Material: CD4+ or CD8+ T cells sorted from blood, obtained in a trial of the OX40 agonist ivuxolimab. J is TRBJ2-5 and V is TRBV5-4; D remains ambiguous. The CDR3 is CASSPRSEQETQYF. CDR3 nucleotides: TGTGCCAGCAGCCCCCGCAGCGAACAAGAGACCCAGTACTTC.